A selection of T cell receptor beta chains follows, all from one sample in a study of beta chain features in type 1 diabetes. Only in-frame clones appear in the TCRdb table, and some are missing; sequencing was by immunoSEQ multiplex PCR. Of a few hundred thousand clones listed, more than 9.5% are singletons. Source material: naive CD4+ T cells from blood. The receptors originated from a woman in her twenties or thirties in good health. CDR3s include the opening cysteine and the closing phenylalanine or tryptophan. D genes are given only for firm matches. Where a row states a size, it is once, few, many or the class of an expanded clone; other rows omit it.

>TRBV6-1|.|TRBJ2-7|.
CASTQGRGYEQYF
TGTGCCAGCACGCAGGGGAGAGGATACGAGCAGTACTTC
>TRBV9|.|TRBJ1-1|.
CASSAQGRGTEAFF
TGTGCCAGCAGCGCCCAGGGCCGGGGGACTGAAGCTTTCTTT
>TRBV7-9|TRBD2|TRBJ2-7|.
CASSFPEREGRYEQYF
TGTGCCAGCAGCTTTCCTGAGCGGGAGGGCCGCTACGAGCAGTACTTC
>TRBV7-3|TRBD2|TRBJ2-1|few
CASSPLYLAGQSSYNEQFF
TGTGCCAGCAGCCCCTTATACTTAGCGGGGCAAAGCTCCTACAATGAGCAGTTCTTC
>TRBV6-1|.|TRBJ1-5|few
CASSRDNIQPQHF
TGTGCCAGCAGTCGGGACAATATACAGCCCCAGCATTTT
>TRBV18|.|TRBJ2-7|few
CASSPPGLVGLYEQYF
TGTGCCAGCTCACCCCCGGGACTGGTAGGATTATACGAGCAGTACTTC
>TRBV5-4|TRBD1|TRBJ1-2|once
CASSIGQETYGYTF
TGTGCCAGCAGCATTGGACAGGAGACCTATGGCTACACCTTC
>TRBV7-9|TRBD2|TRBJ2-1|few
CASSLTSGIYNEQFF
TGTGCCAGCAGCTTGACTAGCGGGATTTACAATGAGCAGTTCTTC
>TRBV18|.|TRBJ2-3|.
CASSLFTGTGRDTQYF
TGTGCCAGCTCACTATTCACAGGCACCGGACGAGATACGCAGTATTTT
>TRBV7-9|.|TRBJ1-2|few
CASSLTGYGYTF
TGTGCCAGCAGCTTAACAGGCTATGGCTACACCTTC
>TRBV25-1|TRBD2|TRBJ2-1|few
CASSPGASGSNEQFF
TGTGCCAGCAGTCCCGGGGCTAGCGGGAGTAATGAGCAGTTCTTC
>TRBV2|TRBD1|TRBJ1-2|.
CASERTGNYGYTF
TGTGCCAGCGAACGGACAGGGAACTATGGCTACACCTTC